The T cell receptor (beta chain) described here comes from a study of sequential checkpoint blockade in melanoma. Across the study: DNA from some 84 pretreatment tumor samples underwent TCRβ immunosequencing. Findings and limits, study-wide: About 30 times likelier clinical benefit followed increased tumor T-cell fraction and clonality.

CDR3 length: 15 residues. Germline CDR1 KGHSH, CDR2 LQKENI. V was pared by 2 bases and J by 2 bases, with 6 bases of the junction left unmatched. Clones were read by immunoSEQ multiplex PCR, and TCRdb kept only the in-frame ones, dropping some. The sample includes about 5,000 clones, 28% seen only once; the top ten take approximately 20%. Indicated treatment: randomized to nivolumab then ipilimumab (arm A) or the reverse (arm B). DNA-damaging chemotherapy had not been given to any patient beforehand. Turning to this clone: Antigen specificity is unknown.

The clonotype originates from a human donor with melanoma. The sample was tumor tissue (inferred from file names), taken from a patient given nivolumab and ipilimumab in sequence. J is TRBJ2-7 and V is TRBV18; the match to TRBD2 covers 7 bases. The CDR3: CASSPYQTSTYEQYF. The CDR3 bases are TGTGCCAGCTCACCATACCAGACTAGCACCTACGAGCAGTACTTC.